This TCR beta chain was identified in a study of blood T cell repertoires in COVID-19. About the study: The origin of the acute and convalescent COVID-19 samples was the United States, Italy and Spain. The cDNA or gDNA used as material had been derived from T cells, B-cell-depleted T cells, or PBMCs.

The V end lost 5 bases, the J end lost 0 bases, and 12 bases lay between the germline ends. From germline, CDR1 is LNHDA and CDR2 SQIVND (reference sequence). CDR3 length: 15 residues. Original analysis: Nucleated cell counts were estimated from reference gene primer amplification. Repertoires were generated with immunoSEQ multiplex PCR, while TCRdb's copy carries only in-frame clones and drops some. V and J calls plus clone size are reproduced from that table; the DNA served to infer D and trimming. This sample has 150,000 to 200,000 clones, with over 85% found just once. The source of this sequence is a man aged 55 to 70 with active or convalescent COVID-19. V gene TRBV19 combines with J gene TRBJ2-3, with D possibly TRBD2 on 6 matching bases. The sequencing input was peripheral blood. CDR3 in DNA: TGTGCCAGTAGTCCGCGGGATACCAGCACAGATACGCAGTATTTT. It specifies CASSPRDTSTDTQYF.